Below, 20 T cell receptor beta chains from the same sample are listed, as sequenced in a study of OX40 agonist ivuxolimab in advanced cancers. Profiled with immunoSEQ multiplex PCR; TCRdb holds only in-frame clones, not every one. This table holds some 85,000 clones, around nine tenths found once. The sequencing here drew on CD4+ or CD8+ T cells sorted from blood, taken in a trial of the OX40 agonist ivuxolimab. The source of these receptors is an adult with an advanced solid tumor such as melanoma, head and neck, liver or kidney cancer.

This sequence joins TRBV10-3 and TRBJ2-2, with TRBD2 identical over 7 bases. The CDR3 contains 14 residues. Germline CDR1 ENHRY, CDR2 SYGVKD. The V segment lost 7 bases and the J segment 7 bases; nucleotides outside the gene matches: 9. CDR3 sequence: CAITERREGGELFF. The CDR3, as DNA: TGTGCCATCACCGAGCGTAGGGAGGGCGGGGAGCTGTTTTTT.

The chain combines TRBV19 with TRBJ2-7; weak D call: TRBD2 (6 bases). The length of the CDR3 is 16 residues. Trimming removed 5 bases at V and 3 bases at J, with 20 bases between. Germline V gives CDR1 LNHDA, CDR2 SQIVND (reference sequence). CDR3 bases: TGTGCCAGTAGTCCATACGGGACTGCGAGTAACTACGAGCAGTACTTC. It encodes CASSPYGTASNYEQYF.

This clone is a singleton in its sample. Other DNA sequences in the same sample also yield this CDR3. The J gene is TRBJ1-5, the V gene TRBV27; 9 bases map to TRBD1. CDR3 length: 15 amino acids. The germline V gene has CDR1 MNHEY and CDR2 SMNVEV (reference sequence). Losses at the gene ends were 0 bases for V and 7 bases for J; bases not matched to a gene: 4. The CDR3 DNA sequence: TGTGCCAGCAGTTTATCGGGACAGGGACGGCAGCCCCAGCATTTT. It translates to CASSLSGQGRQPQHF.

The V gene is TRBV9, the J gene TRBJ2-2; maybe TRBD1 (5 bases). Trimming left V 0 bases short and J 3 bases short, with 9 bases between. This CDR3 has 15 amino acids. Germline CDR1 reads SGDLS; CDR2 reads YYNGEE. The DNA of the CDR3 is TGTGCCAGCAGCGTAGAAGGGGTTGACACCGGGGAGCTGTTTTTT. Encoded protein: CASSVEGVDTGELFF.

This rearrangement joins TRBV12-2 to TRBJ1-2. TRBV12-2 is tagged as a pseudogene. This CDR3 has 16 residues. CDR3 region: CASRSRIGQFNYGYTF. CDR3 bases: TGTGCAAGTCGCTCCCGTATCGGTCAGTTTAACTATGGCTACACCTTC.

This clone is a singleton in its sample. CDR3 sequence reads: CASSFRLAPGNEQFF. DNA for the CDR3: TGCGCCAGCAGCTTCAGACTAGCCCCCGGCAATGAGCAGTTCTTC. This chain connects TRBV5-1 to TRBJ2-1, with TRBD2 matching 7 bases. The V gene's germline CDR1 is SGHRS and CDR2 YFSETQ. V gave up 2 bases and J gave up 6 bases; unmatched junction bases: 8. CDR3 length: 15 amino acids.

With regard to this clone: The junction shows a germline mismatch at one end, possibly a read error. The genes are TRBV4-3 and TRBJ1-5, with D unclear. Germline CDR1 LGHNA, CDR2 YSLEER. The CDR3 runs to 14 residues. In DNA form, the CDR3 reads TGCGCCAGTAGCCAGGAGTTTGGCAATCAGCCCCAGCATTTT. It encodes CASSQEFGNQPQHF.

In its sample, this clone was seen once. The chain has TRBV4-1 and TRBJ1-4, with TRBD1 matching 10 bases. The trim removed 4 bases at V and 4 bases at J, leaving 15 bases unmatched. The CDR3 consists of 19 residues. Germline CDR1 and CDR2: MGHRA and YSYEKL. The CDR3 region has the DNA TGCGCCAGCAGCCCAATTGCGACAGACAGGGGGCTGGGTAATGAAAAACTGTTTTTT. Translated, it gives CASSPIATDRGLGNEKLFF.

The chain couples TRBV6-4 to TRBJ2-5; TRBD2 is a possible D gene (6 bases). This CDR3 region has 14 residues. Germline V gene data show CDR1 as MRHNA and CDR2 as SNTAGT. Trimming removed 8 bases from V and 4 bases from J, with 17 bases in between. DNA of the CDR3: TGTGCCAGCTTCGGGAGCGGGCGAGTAGAGACCCAGTACTTC. This translates into CASFGSGRVETQYF.

The J gene is TRBJ2-2, the V gene TRBV5-1, with D maybe TRBD1 (6 bases). This CDR3 spans 16 amino acids. CDR1 SGHRS and CDR2 YFSETQ come from the germline V gene. V was clipped by 4 bases and J by 0 bases, with 13 bases between them. CDR3 loop: CASSKGDTTNTGELFF. The DNA of the CDR3 is TGCGCCAGCAGCAAGGGGGACACTACGAACACCGGGGAGCTGTTTTTT.

CDR3 in DNA: TGCGCCAGCGCTCAGAGTTTCTTGAGTTTGGAGCGGGGATGGCCCCTACCGTACTTC. Translation gives CASAQSFLSLERGWPLPYF. This chain connects TRBV5-1 to TRBJ2-5; 7 bases align to TRBD2. CDR3 length: 19 amino acids. With 7 bases clipped from V and 13 bases from J, the junction kept 34 bases outside the gene matches. Germline CDR1 SGHRS, CDR2 YFSETQ.

This chain uses TRBV18 with TRBJ1-2; D is uncertain. From germline, CDR1 is KGHSH and CDR2 LQKENI. CDR3 size: 15 residues. Trimming pared 1 base from V and 1 base from J, leaving 10 bases between. The CDR3 spells CASSPRGFFNYGYTF. CDR3 DNA sequence: TGTGCCAGCTCACCACGGGGATTCTTTAACTATGGCTACACCTTC.

The chain recombines TRBV5-1 with TRBJ1-1; D is unresolved. The CDR3 has 15 amino acids. The V end was cut by 0 bases, the J end by 0 bases, with 9 bases between. CDR1 is SGHRS, CDR2 YFSETQ, per germline. This CDR3 reads CASSLGSGVNTEAFF. The DNA for the CDR3 is TGCGCCAGCAGCTTGGGGTCGGGAGTGAACACTGAAGCTTTCTTT.

This clone was detected only once. This same CDR3 is encoded by further DNA sequences in the sample. The J gene is TRBJ2-5, the V gene TRBV2, with 9 bases lining up with TRBD1. Germline values: CDR1 SNHLY, CDR2 FYNNEI. V shed 6 bases and J 2 bases; nucleotides not matched to a gene: 4. This CDR3 has 14 amino acids. CDR3 coding DNA: TGTGCCAGCAGCCAAGACAGGGGGCAAGAGACCCAGTACTTC. Protein: CASSQDRGQETQYF.

The chain carries TRBV19 and TRBJ2-2; no firm D call. The germline V and J ends were trimmed by 1 base and 1 base, with 4 bases remaining between them. This CDR3 is 14 amino acids long. Germline V gene sequence: CDR1 LNHDA, CDR2 SQIVND (reference sequence). In DNA, the CDR3 is TGTGCCAGTAGTATAGGGTTGAACACCGGGGAGCTGTTTTTT. Translated: CASSIGLNTGELFF. Filled out from reference TRBV19 and TRBJ2-2, the complete variable domain reads DGGITQSPKYLFRKEGQNVTLSCEQNLNHDAMYWYRQDPGQGLRLIYYSQIVNDFQKGDIAEGYSVSREKKESFPLTVTSAQKNPTAFYLCASSIGLNTGELFFGEGSRLTVL.

The chain carries TRBV30 and TRBJ1-2, with D unclear. The germline gives CDR1 GTSNPN, CDR2 SVGIG (reference sequence). The CDR3 loop spans 13 amino acids. Trimming shortened V by 3 bases and J by 6 bases, and 14 bases separated the two germline ends. The CDR3 reads CAWSMPGRDGYTF. Written as DNA, the CDR3 is TGTGCCTGGAGCATGCCTGGGCGGGATGGCTACACCTTC.

This clone appeared a single time. The V gene is TRBV28, the J gene TRBJ1-5; D gene ambiguous. The CDR3 is made up of 12 amino acids. Trimming took 6 bases from V and 7 from J, leaving 10 bases between them. The germline gives CDR1 MDHEN, CDR2 SYDVKM. The CDR3 reads CASRSGYQPQHF. DNA for the CDR3: TGTGCCAGCAGGTCGGGGTACCAGCCCCAGCATTTT.

CDR3 amino acids: CASSFTGTPYEQYF. The CDR3 coding sequence is TGTGCCAGCAGTTTTACCGGTACCCCCTACGAGCAGTACTTC. The chain combines TRBV28 with TRBJ2-7; D remains ambiguous. This CDR3 is 14 amino acids long. Trimming took off 3 bases at V and 2 bases at J, with 11 bases between the two ends. Germline assignment: CDR1 MDHEN and CDR2 SYDVKM.

The rearrangement joins TRBV7-2 to TRBJ1-6; D is unclear. Per the germline V gene, CDR1 is SGHTA and CDR2 is FQGNSA. The germline V and J ends were trimmed by 6 bases and 6 bases, with 21 bases remaining between them. This CDR3 has 17 amino acids. CDR3 amino acids: CASSLGGVFASNSPLHF. CDR3 coding DNA: TGTGCCAGCAGTTTGGGCGGGGTCTTCGCATCTAATTCACCCCTCCACTTT.

The CDR3 DNA sequence: TGTGCCAGCAGCTTGGAGTACGAGCAGTACTTC. Amino acid sequence: CASSLEYEQYF. V usage is TRBV5-4 and J usage is TRBJ2-7; D uncertain. The CDR3 consists of 11 residues. The V gene lost 0 bases and the J gene lost 4 bases, with 2 bases spanning the gap. Germline CDR1 is SGHNT and CDR2 is YYREEE (reference sequence).